The 30 T cell receptor beta chains below come from one sample, sequenced in a study of CD8 T cells in ankylosing spondylitis (dated by TCRdb to about 2017). The library relied on 5' RACE. Sequencing relied on an Illumina HiSeq 2500. TCRdb's own reprocessing of the public reads used fastp at Q25 and MiXCR and kept productive beta chains. Entries are consolidated by CDR3 protein sequence, retaining the most common genes and DNA. Recorded for this sample are around 230,000 distinct CDR3 sequences; approximately 8.4% of them occurred a single time. 4% to 5.5% of the sample goes to the ten largest clones. Sequenced material: blood, either unsorted or a sorted T cell fraction (not recorded which). The receptor set was obtained from a female donor with ankylosing spondylitis or in good health (not recorded which).

This clonotype has a count of ten or more. The rearrangement links TRBV12-3 or TRBV12-4 to TRBJ1-1; 7 nucleotides agree with TRBD1. This CDR3 is built from 14 residues. J lost 4 bases, V lost 5 bases, and 7 bases had no gene match. CDR3 protein: CASSTQGDSTEAFF. The CDR3 DNA is TGTGCCAGCAGTACGCAGGGGGACTCCACTGAAGCTTTCTTT.

V is TRBV28 and J is TRBJ1-1; 9 bases agree with TRBD1. The CDR3 sequence is 15 residues long. V gave up 5 bases and J gave up 5 bases; unmatched junction bases: 9. The germline CDR1 and CDR2 sequences are MDHEN and SYDVKM. CDR3 protein: CASSPQGDRVTEAFF. The CDR3 DNA is TGTGCCAGCAGTCCTCAGGGGGACAGGGTTACTGAAGCTTTCTTT.

This clonotype came up many times. The V and J genes are TRBV12-3 or TRBV12-4 and TRBJ2-2; 8 bases match TRBD2. The CDR3 covers 19 residues. V shed 5 bases, J shed 1 base, and the junction held 15 bases outside the gene matches. The CDR3 spells CASSPTFLAGGLNTGELFF. The CDR3, as DNA: TGTGCCAGCAGTCCTACTTTCCTCGCGGGAGGATTGAACACCGGGGAGCTGTTTTTT.

This clonotype was seen ten or more times. This chain links TRBV20-1 with TRBJ2-7; 12 bases match TRBD2. The V gene's germline CDR1 is DFQATT and CDR2 SNEGSKA (reference sequence). This CDR3 region has 14 residues. V lost 6 bases, J lost 7 bases, and 10 bases stayed unmatched. The CDR3 DNA reads TGCAGTGCGCAACGACTAGCGGGAGCTATAGAGCAGTACTTC. Its translation: CSAQRLAGAIEQYF.

The chain links TRBV7-9 to TRBJ2-7; D may be TRBD2 (5 bases). The CDR3 consists of 13 residues. V gave up 3 bases and J gave up 3 bases, with 9 bases separating them. Germline-derived CDR1 and CDR2 are SEHNR and FQNEAQ (reference sequence). CDR3 nucleotide sequence: TGTGCCAGCAGCTTTAGACGGGGCTACGAGCAGTACTTC. Translated: CASSFRRGYEQYF.

This clonotype was recorded many times. The gene calls are TRBV29-1 and TRBJ2-1; TRBD1 aligns across 8 bases. Germline V gene lookup returns CDR1 SQVTM and CDR2 ANQGSEA. This CDR3 is built from 15 residues. After removal of 5 bases from V and 2 bases from J, the junction contained 8 bases not matched to a gene. The CDR3 nucleotides read TGCAGCGTTTCCGGACAGGGTGTCCCCTACAATGAGCAGTTCTTC. Its translation is CSVSGQGVPYNEQFF.

This clonotype came up many times. This sequence joins TRBV6-5 and TRBJ1-1; D is unresolved. Germline V gene lookup returns CDR1 MNHEY and CDR2 SVGAGI. The V gene lost 3 bases and the J gene lost 0 bases, with 11 bases spanning the gap. The CDR3 runs to 15 residues. The CDR3 bases are TGTGCCAGCAGTTATCTCGGAACACTGAACACTGAAGCTTTCTTT. Its translation: CASSYLGTLNTEAFF.

This clonotype was detected ten times or more. The chain has TRBV29-1 and TRBJ2-2; no clear D. Germline assignment: CDR1 SQVTM and CDR2 ANQGSEA. This CDR3 comprises 10 residues. V was clipped by 7 bases and J by 7 bases, with 7 bases between them. The CDR3 coding sequence is TGCAGCGCTTTGCGCGGGGAGCTGTTTTTT. It encodes CSALRGELFF.

This clonotype came up a few times. The V call is TRBV20-1, the J call TRBJ1-5; perhaps TRBD1 as D (6 bases). Trimming stripped 0 bases from V and 4 bases from J, with 13 bases between. Germline assignment: CDR1 DFQATT and CDR2 SNEGSKA (reference sequence). CDR3 length: 15 amino acids. The CDR3 region is CSARDLRGGNQPQHF. CDR3 nucleotide sequence: TGCAGTGCTAGAGATTTGAGGGGGGGTAATCAGCCCCAGCATTTT.

About this clonotype: A clone one base away is much larger, so this may be a read error. The conserved phenylalanine or tryptophan normally closing the CDR3 is absent here, so this likely arose from a read error. The V gene is TRBV15, the J gene TRBJ2-7; D is unclear. Germline V gene data show CDR1 as LNHNV and CDR2 as YYDKDF (reference sequence). The CDR3 has 15 residues. Trimming removed 1 base from V and 6 bases from J, with 16 bases in between. CDR3 protein: CATSRGGISLPEQYL. Written as DNA, the CDR3 is TGTGCCACCAGCAGAGGTGGGATCTCGCTTCCCGAGCAGTACCTC.

The chain employs TRBV18 and TRBJ1-2, with TRBD1 as a possible D gene (6 bases). The germline V gene has CDR1 KGHSH and CDR2 LQKENI. The V end lost 6 bases, the J end lost 4 bases, and 18 bases lay between the germline ends. The CDR3 sequence is 15 residues long. CDR3 sequence (DNA): TGTGCCAGCTCCCCCTTAGACAGGCCCGTCTATGGCTACACCTTC. It encodes CASSPLDRPVYGYTF.

This clonotype came up many times. This chain joins TRBV5-1 and TRBJ2-1, with 13 bases aligning to TRBD2. Per germline, CDR1 SGHRS and CDR2 YFSETQ. The ends lost 1 base at V and 2 bases at J; junction bases unmatched: 3. CDR3 length: 17 amino acids. The CDR3 is CASSLSTSGRAYNEQFF. CDR3 coding DNA: TGCGCCAGCAGCTTGAGCACTAGCGGGAGGGCCTACAATGAGCAGTTCTTC.

The V gene is TRBV19, the J gene TRBJ2-1, with 11 bases identical to TRBD2. Germline values: CDR1 LNHDA, CDR2 SQIVND (reference sequence). Trimming removed 6 bases from V and 7 bases from J; junction bases left unmatched: 8. The CDR3 loop spans 15 amino acids. CDR3 sequence: CASSQRLAGRNEQFF. The CDR3 region has the DNA TGTGCCAGTAGCCAACGACTAGCGGGAAGGAATGAGCAGTTCTTC.

This clonotype has at least ten counts. The chain links TRBV10-2 to TRBJ2-1, with D unresolved. Germline loops: CDR1 WSHSY, CDR2 SAAADI. The CDR3 sequence is 14 residues long. With 3 bases removed from V and 2 bases from J, the gap between germline ends came to 8 bases. CDR3 loop: CASSERRAYNEQFF. DNA for the CDR3: TGCGCCAGCAGTGAAAGACGGGCCTACAATGAGCAGTTCTTC.

As for this clonotype: This sequence may be a read error, since a much larger clone differs from it by one base. This chain joins TRBV28 and TRBJ2-1; possible D gene TRBD1, 6 bases. V was trimmed by 6 bases and J by 1 base, leaving 10 bases between them. There are 14 residues in the CDR3. The germline CDR1 and CDR2 sequences are MDHEN and SYDVKM. CDR3 loop: CASRQGMSYNEQFF. The CDR3 coding sequence is TGTGCCAGCAGACAGGGTATGTCCTACAATGAGCAGTTCTTC.

This clonotype was seen ten or more times. The V gene is TRBV14, the J gene TRBJ2-7; no clear D. Per germline, CDR1 SGHDN and CDR2 FVKESK. V lost 0 bases and J 1 base, leaving 1 base between the germline ends. CDR3 length: 12 amino acids. The CDR3 loop is CASSQDSYEQYF. CDR3 DNA sequence: TGTGCCAGCAGCCAAGATTCCTACGAGCAGTACTTC.

This chain uses TRBV30 with TRBJ2-3; D possibly uses TRBD1 or TRBD2 (5 bases each). V lost 0 bases to trimming and J lost 4 bases, with 14 bases between them. Germline CDR1 and CDR2: GTSNPN and SVGIG (reference sequence). The CDR3 runs 15 residues. The CDR3 protein is CAWSVGGQGADTQYF. As DNA, the CDR3 is TGTGCCTGGAGTGTTGGGGGTCAGGGTGCAGATACGCAGTATTTT. Full variable domain (outside the CDR3, taken from reference TRBV30 and TRBJ2-3): SQTIHQWPATLVQPVGSPLSLECTVEGTSNPNLYWYRQAAGRGLQLLFYSVGIGQISSEVPQNLSASRPQDRQFILSSKKLLLSDSGFYLCAWSVGGQGADTQYFGPGTRLTVL.

This clonotype was observed many times. V and J are TRBV2 and TRBJ2-7; TRBD1 matches at 10 bases. The CDR3 extends over 15 amino acids. Germline values: CDR1 SNHLY, CDR2 FYNNEI. With 2 bases clipped from V and 3 bases from J, the junction kept 4 bases outside the gene matches. In DNA, the CDR3 is TGTGCCAGCAGTGAACCCGGGACAGGGGACTACGAGCAGTACTTC. Translation: CASSEPGTGDYEQYF.

The CDR3 nucleotides are TGTGCCAGCAGCGGTGACAGGGGGAATTTGGATACGCAGTATTTT. Residues: CASSGDRGNLDTQYF. The gene calls are TRBV7-9 and TRBJ2-3, with 9 bases identical to TRBD1. J lost 6 bases, V lost 5 bases, and 9 bases had no gene match. The CDR3 totals 15 residues. Germline loops: CDR1 SEHNR, CDR2 FQNEAQ (reference sequence). Filled out from reference TRBV7-9 and TRBJ2-3, the complete variable domain reads DTGVSQNPRHKITKRGQNVTFRCDPISEHNRLYWYRQTLGQGPEFLTYFQNEAQLEKSRLLSDRFSAERPKGSFSTLEIQRTEQGDSAMYLCASSGDRGNLDTQYFGPGTRLTVL.

This clonotype was found many times. CDR3 nucleotides: TGTGCCAGTATTTGGGGACCGAACACTGAAGCTTTCTTT. Translating it yields CASIWGPNTEAFF. The V gene is TRBV19, the J gene TRBJ1-1, with D tentatively TRBD1 (5 bases). CDR1 and CDR2 from the germline V gene are LNHDA and SQIVND (reference sequence). The CDR3 runs 13 residues. V shed 7 bases and J shed 1 base, with 10 bases lying between them.

Comment on this clonotype: This clone may be a read error of a much larger clone one base away. The chain has TRBV2 and TRBJ2-3, with D maybe TRBD2 (7 bases). Trimming stripped 8 bases from V and 2 bases from J, with 14 bases between. The germline V gene encodes CDR1 SNHLY and CDR2 FYNNEI. CDR3 length: 14 residues. The CDR3 coding sequence is TGTGCCAGCTGTGGGAGGGGGGACACAGATACGCAGTATTTT. Amino acid sequence: CASCGRGDTDTQYF.

This clonotype was detected many times. The chain has TRBV28 and TRBJ2-3, with D tentatively TRBD1 or TRBD2 (5 bases each). The V end lost 6 bases, the J end lost 2 bases, and 15 bases lay between the germline ends. Germline values: CDR1 MDHEN, CDR2 SYDVKM. There are 15 residues in the CDR3. The CDR3 coding sequence is TGTGCCAGCAGCTCGGGGCCTCGCTTCACAGATACGCAGTATTTT. Translated, it gives CASSSGPRFTDTQYF.

Many counts were recorded for this clonotype. The chain joins TRBV6-5 to TRBJ2-1; 8 bases line up with TRBD1. J lost 4 bases, V lost 1 base, and 6 bases had no gene match. The germline V gene encodes CDR1 MNHEY and CDR2 SVGAGI. CDR3 length: 16 amino acids. Here the CDR3 reads CASSYWGTGRYNEQFF. The CDR3 DNA reads as TGTGCCAGCAGTTACTGGGGGACAGGTCGATACAATGAGCAGTTCTTC.

At least ten counts were recorded for this clonotype. One junction end disagrees with the germline gene, perhaps due to a read error. The chain has TRBV29-1 and TRBJ1-2; D is possibly TRBD1 (5 bases). The CDR3 contains 14 residues. From germline, CDR1 is SQVTM and CDR2 ANQGSEA. The CDR3 DNA reads as TGCAGCGTTAAAGACAGTCCCGCGGACTATGGCTACACCTTC. It encodes CSVKDSPADYGYTF.

In this sample, this clonotype turned up many times. This sequence joins TRBV10-2 and TRBJ2-1; D gene uncertain. Trimming shortened V by 0 bases and J by 4 bases, and 10 bases separated the two germline ends. The germline gives CDR1 WSHSY, CDR2 SAAADI. The CDR3 covers 15 residues. The CDR3, as DNA: TGCGCCAGCAGTGAGTCGGGGAAGGTATACAATGAGCAGTTCTTC. It codes for CASSESGKVYNEQFF.

This clonotype was counted between two and nine times. Just one base apart from a much larger clone, this may be a read error. The gene calls are TRBV20-1 and TRBJ2-1, with a tentative D call TRBD2 (5 bases). The germline V gene has CDR1 DFQATT and CDR2 SNEGSKA (reference sequence). This CDR3 contains 14 residues. CDR3 amino acids: CGAKDSPSYNEQFF. CDR3 sequence (DNA): TGCGGTGCTAAGGACTCCCCATCCTACAATGAGCAGTTCTTC.

This clonotype was counted ten times or more. The J gene is TRBJ1-6, the V gene TRBV10-3; weak D call: TRBD1 (5 bases). CDR1 ENHRY and CDR2 SYGVKD come from the germline V gene. This CDR3 contains 14 residues. Trimming took off 11 bases at V and 5 bases at J, with 16 bases between the two ends. For the CDR3, the DNA is TGTGCCGTTCGCCGGGGGTCCGATAATTCACCCCTCCACTTT. It codes for CAVRRGSDNSPLHF.

The V and J genes are TRBV3-1 and TRBJ2-1; 8 bases agree with TRBD2. Unmatched junction bases numbered 8, after V lost 4 bases and J lost 12 bases. The CDR3 contains 13 residues. The germline V gene encodes CDR1 LGHDT and CDR2 YNNKEL (reference sequence). CDR3 in amino acids: CASSLQRESGQFF. The CDR3 DNA reads TGTGCCAGCAGCCTCCAGCGGGAGTCTGGGCAGTTCTTC.

There are many counts of this clonotype. J is TRBJ1-1 and V is TRBV20-1, with a weak D call TRBD1 (6 bases). This CDR3 spans 16 amino acids. The V gene's germline CDR1 is DFQATT and CDR2 SNEGSKA (reference sequence). V shed 0 bases and J shed 5 bases, with 19 bases lying between them. This chain's CDR3 is CSARDQWHRATTEAFF. The CDR3 region has the DNA TGCAGTGCTAGAGATCAGTGGCACAGGGCGACTACTGAAGCTTTCTTT.

The rearrangement joins TRBV7-2 to TRBJ2-1; D unresolved. CDR3 length: 13 residues. Germline V gene lookup returns CDR1 SGHTA and CDR2 FQGNSA. V gave up 6 bases and J gave up 7 bases, with 13 bases separating them. The chain's CDR3 is CASSYSLVNEQFF. CDR3 nucleotides: TGTGCCAGCAGTTATTCCCTGGTTAATGAGCAGTTCTTC.